This passage covers 26 T cell receptor beta chains from one sample sequenced in a study of T cell changes during pregnancy in multiple sclerosis. The assay was immunoSEQ multiplex PCR, and TCRdb's table has in-frame clones only and misses some. The sample has tens of thousands of clones, 94% seen once. Sample: peripheral blood, taken in the second trimester of pregnancy. These receptor sequences come from a female donor in good health, enrolled as a control in a pregnancy study.

The rearrangement links TRBV5-1 to TRBJ2-5; D is possibly TRBD2 (6 bases). Trimming stripped 4 bases from V and 5 bases from J, with 12 bases between. Germline CDR1 is SGHRS and CDR2 is YFSETQ. This CDR3 has 13 amino acids. The CDR3 protein is CASSVTSGETQYF. The CDR3 bases are TGCGCCAGCAGCGTGACTAGTGGCGAGACCCAGTACTTC.

V gene TRBV5-5 combines with J gene TRBJ1-2; D is unclear. There are 12 residues in the CDR3. Germline values: CDR1 SGHKS, CDR2 YYEKEE (reference sequence). V shed 2 bases and J shed 3 bases, with 5 bases lying between them. CDR3 bases: TGTGCCAGCAGCTTCAGTGACTATGGCTACACCTTC. Encoded protein: CASSFSDYGYTF.

V usage is TRBV19 and J usage is TRBJ2-4; the D gene is possibly TRBD1 (6 bases). This CDR3 is built from 14 residues. The germline V gene has CDR1 LNHDA and CDR2 SQIVND (reference sequence). With 11 bases removed from V and 4 bases from J, the gap between germline ends came to 18 bases. The CDR3 DNA sequence: TGTGCCTCATCCTCAGGGGATGTAAAAAACATTCAGTACTTC. It yields the protein CASSSGDVKNIQYF.

V is TRBV15 and J is TRBJ2-5; TRBD2 is a possible D gene (5 bases). The CDR3 totals 12 residues. Trimming stripped 9 bases from V and 2 bases from J, with 10 bases between. CDR1 and CDR2 from the germline V gene are LNHNV and YYDKDF (reference sequence). In nucleotides, the CDR3 is TGTGCCACGGGCGGGTGGCAAGAGACCCAGTACTTC. Residues: CATGGWQETQYF.

The rearrangement links TRBV21-1 to TRBJ1-5; TRBD1, the table's D call, was not compared with the DNA. TRBV21-1 is tagged as a pseudogene. This CDR3 has 16 residues. CDR3 in amino acids: CASSKGDSGPNQPQHF. DNA for the CDR3: TGTGCCAGCAGCAAAGGGGACAGTGGGCCCAATCAGCCCCAGCATTTT.

The chain uses TRBV19 and TRBJ2-2, with TRBD1 matching 9 bases. The V segment lost 3 bases and the J segment 4 bases; nucleotides outside the gene matches: 9. Germline CDR1 and CDR2: LNHDA and SQIVND (reference sequence). This CDR3 has 17 residues. Written as DNA, the CDR3 is TGTGCCAGTAGTATTCTTACAGGGGGCGCGGGCACCGGGGAGCTGTTTTTT. Its translation: CASSILTGGAGTGELFF.

The genes are TRBV6-1 and TRBJ2-5; possible D gene TRBD1, 5 bases. The CDR3 spans 13 residues. Looked up from germline, CDR1 is MNHNS and CDR2 is SASEGT. The ends were cut back, 7 bases at V and 5 bases at J, with 14 bases in the middle. CDR3 amino acids: CASKAGILETQYF. Written as DNA, the CDR3 is TGTGCCAGCAAGGCAGGGATTTTGGAGACCCAGTACTTC.

CDR3: CASSFQRTSGRAMGTGELFF. CDR3 DNA: TGTGCCAGTAGTTTTCAAAGGACTAGCGGGAGGGCCATGGGCACCGGGGAGCTGTTTTTT. This sequence joins TRBV19 and TRBJ2-2, with 15 bases that match TRBD2. V shed 5 bases and J 4 bases; nucleotides not matched to a gene: 14. This CDR3 has 20 residues. Per germline, CDR1 LNHDA and CDR2 SQIVND (reference sequence).

The chain carries TRBV27 and TRBJ1-3; D call uncertain. The germline V gene encodes CDR1 MNHEY and CDR2 SMNVEV (reference sequence). This CDR3 region has 16 residues. The V gene lost 4 bases and the J gene lost 0 bases, with 13 bases spanning the gap. DNA of the CDR3: TGTGCCAGCAGTTCCCTGGGCACAAGCTCTGGAAACACCATATATTTT. Its protein product is CASSSLGTSSGNTIYF.

CDR3: CAWTGGARDRFDSGANVLTF. The DNA for the CDR3 is TGTGCCTGGACCGGAGGAGCCCGGGACAGGTTCGACTCTGGGGCCAACGTCCTGACTTTC. V usage is TRBV30 and J usage is TRBJ2-6, with 8 bases that match TRBD1. Per the germline V gene, CDR1 is GTSNPN and CDR2 is SVGIG (reference sequence). Germline trimming cut 4 bases from V and 0 bases from J; bases unmatched to any gene: 17. The length of the CDR3 is 20 residues.

This chain uses TRBV7-2 with TRBJ2-2, with D possibly matching TRBD2 (5 bases). The CDR3 extends over 14 amino acids. Germline-derived CDR1 and CDR2 are SGHTA and FQGNSA. Trimming removed 4 bases at V and 0 bases at J, with 6 bases between. Here the CDR3 reads CASSSDSNTGELFF. The CDR3 nucleotides are TGTGCCAGCAGCTCGGACTCGAACACCGGGGAGCTGTTTTTT.

The chain is built from TRBV19 and TRBJ1-2, with TRBD1 matching 8 bases. Unmatched junction bases numbered 9, after V lost 7 bases and J lost 8 bases. There are 13 residues in the CDR3. CDR1 is LNHDA and CDR2 is SQIVND in the germline V gene (reference sequence). CDR3 sequence reads: CASTPDRGRGYTF. CDR3 DNA sequence: TGTGCCAGTACCCCCGACAGGGGACGGGGCTACACCTTC.

A few counts support this clone. The CDR3 nucleotides read TGTGCCAGCAGTGGAGGGACAGGGAATGAAAAACTGTTTTTT. This codes for CASSGGTGNEKLFF. This chain links TRBV2 with TRBJ1-4; TRBD1 agrees at 9 bases. V trimming: 4 bases; J trimming: 5 bases; junction bases outside the gene matches: 2. CDR1 is SNHLY and CDR2 is FYNNEI in the germline V gene. The CDR3 runs 14 residues.

J is TRBJ1-1 and V is TRBV11-2, with unresolved D. Trimming cost V 5 bases and J 5 bases, with 12 bases left between them. The CDR3 totals 13 residues. Germline values: CDR1 SGHAT, CDR2 FQNNGV. In DNA form, the CDR3 reads TGTGCCAGCAGCAGTCCGGAGATGACTGAAGCTTTCTTT. Translation gives CASSSPEMTEAFF. Full variable domain (remainder filled in from reference TRBV11-2 and TRBJ1-1): EAGVAQSPRYKIIEKRQSVAFWCNPISGHATLYWYQQILGQGPKLLIQFQNNGVVDDSQLPKDRFSAERLKGVDSTLKIQPAKLEDSAVYLCASSSPEMTEAFFGQGTRLTVV.

The genes are TRBV27 and TRBJ2-1; 12 positions match TRBD1. The CDR3 spans 17 residues. The V and J ends lost 6 bases and 7 bases, in that order; junction bases with no gene match: 13. CDR1 and CDR2 from the germline V gene are MNHEY and SMNVEV (reference sequence). DNA of the CDR3: TGTGCCAGCAGATTAATTTCCGGGACAGGGGGCCTTAATGAGCAGTTCTTC. Its translation is CASRLISGTGGLNEQFF.

The chain couples TRBV2 to TRBJ1-2, with D possibly TRBD1 on 5 matching bases. Per the germline V gene, CDR1 is SNHLY and CDR2 is FYNNEI. The CDR3 sequence is 14 residues long. V was pared by 0 bases and J by 2 bases, with 7 bases between. CDR3 loop: CASSEATVNYGYTF. DNA for the CDR3: TGTGCCAGCAGTGAAGCGACAGTCAACTATGGCTACACCTTC.

The chain recombines TRBV6-6 with TRBJ1-1; no clear D gene. V shed 0 bases and J shed 1 base, with 9 bases lying between them. There are 15 residues in the CDR3. The germline CDR1 and CDR2 sequences are MNHNY and SVGAGI (reference sequence). The CDR3 coding sequence is TGTGCCAGCAGTTACTCGGGAGAGGGGAACACTGAAGCTTTCTTT. It specifies CASSYSGEGNTEAFF.

This sequence joins TRBV7-2 and TRBJ2-1, with TRBD1 matching 7 bases. This CDR3 region has 15 residues. Trimming took 1 base from V and 2 from J; bases not matched to a gene: 2. CDR1 SGHTA and CDR2 FQGNSA come from the germline V gene. CDR3 in amino acids: CASSLGQGAYNEQFF. CDR3 bases: TGTGCCAGCAGCTTAGGGCAGGGGGCCTACAATGAGCAGTTCTTC.

The gene calls are TRBV28 and TRBJ2-7; D remains ambiguous. The V gene lost 5 bases and the J gene lost 6 bases, with 8 bases spanning the gap. CDR3 length: 11 amino acids. CDR1 MDHEN and CDR2 SYDVKM come from the germline V gene. In DNA, the CDR3 is TGTGCCAGCAGTGGTCCCGGCGAGCAGTACTTC. Translated, it gives CASSGPGEQYF.

The chain carries TRBV5-6 and TRBJ2-7, with 12 bases matching TRBD2. The CDR3 is 18 residues long. With 0 bases clipped from V and 0 bases from J, the junction kept 7 bases outside the gene matches. Germline CDR1 is SGHDT and CDR2 is YYEEEE. The CDR3: CASSLATSGRQSSYEQYF. The DNA of the CDR3 is TGTGCCAGCAGCTTGGCCACTAGCGGGAGGCAAAGCTCCTACGAGCAGTACTTC.

V gene TRBV5-1 combines with J gene TRBJ2-1, with D hard to call. V lost 6 bases and J lost 3, with 7 bases in between. There are 12 residues in the CDR3. Germline CDR1 is SGHRS and CDR2 is YFSETQ. CDR3 bases: TGCGCCAGCATGGGCAACTACAATGAGCAGTTCTTC. Amino acid sequence: CASMGNYNEQFF.

The rearrangement uses TRBV28 and TRBJ2-7; no definite D call. The V and J ends lost 5 bases and 3 bases respectively, with 8 bases between them. The CDR3 has 12 residues. Germline V gives CDR1 MDHEN, CDR2 SYDVKM. CDR3 nucleotides: TGTGCCAGCAGTACTACACACTACGAGCAGTACTTC. Its protein is CASSTTHYEQYF.

V and J are TRBV5-8 and TRBJ1-2; D not resolved. CDR3 length: 12 residues. V lost 2 bases and J lost 5, with 7 bases in between. The germline CDR1 and CDR2 sequences are SGHTS and YDEGEE. In DNA, the CDR3 is TGTGCCAGCAGCTTAGCGACGTATGGCTACACCTTC. Its translation: CASSLATYGYTF. Full variable domain (missing parts from reference TRBV5-8 and TRBJ1-2): EAGVTQSPTHLIKTRGQQATLRCSPISGHTSVYWYQQALGLGLQFLLWYDEGEERNRGNFPPRFSGRQFPNYSSELNVNALELEDSALYLCASSLATYGYTFGSGTRLTVV.

J is TRBJ2-1 and V is TRBV7-2, with D hard to call. The ends were cut back, 2 bases at V and 10 bases at J, with 9 bases in the middle. In germline, CDR1 is SGHTA, CDR2 FQGNSA. The CDR3 is 12 residues long. CDR3 region: CASSLNSWEQFF. The CDR3 DNA sequence: TGTGCCAGCAGCTTAAACAGCTGGGAGCAGTTCTTC.

CDR3 nucleotides: TGTGCCAGCACAGACAGGGTGGCCGGGGAGCTGTTTTTT. Protein: CASTDRVAGELFF. The chain links TRBV7-2 to TRBJ2-2; 7 positions match TRBD1. The CDR3 is 13 amino acids. Germline V gene sequence: CDR1 SGHTA, CDR2 FQGNSA. V lost 7 bases, J lost 6 bases, and 5 bases stayed unmatched. Variable domain in full (rest from reference TRBV7-2 and TRBJ2-2): GAGVSQSPSNKVTEKGKDVELRCDPISGHTALYWYRQSLGQGLEFLIYFQGNSAPDKSGLPSDRFSAERTGGSVSTLTIQRTQQEDSAVYLCASTDRVAGELFFGEGSRLTVL.

The gene calls are TRBV6-1 and TRBJ1-2; TRBD1 matches 7 bases. V was clipped by 1 base and J by 7 bases; unmatched bases: 3. CDR1 is MNHNS, CDR2 SASEGT, per germline. This CDR3 is 13 amino acids long. The CDR3 protein is CASSEGGTAGYTF. The CDR3 DNA reads as TGTGCCAGCAGTGAAGGGGGGACAGCTGGCTACACCTTC.